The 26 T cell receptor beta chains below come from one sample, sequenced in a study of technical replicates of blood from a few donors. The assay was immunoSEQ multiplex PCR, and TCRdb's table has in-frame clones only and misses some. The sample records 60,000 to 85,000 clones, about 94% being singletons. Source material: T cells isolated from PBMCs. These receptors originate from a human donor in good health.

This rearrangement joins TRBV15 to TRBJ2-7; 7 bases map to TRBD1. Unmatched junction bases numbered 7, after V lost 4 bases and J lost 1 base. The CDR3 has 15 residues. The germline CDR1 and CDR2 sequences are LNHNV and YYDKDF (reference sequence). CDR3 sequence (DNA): TGTGCCACCAGCATCGACAGGGAAATATCCTACGAGCAGTACTTC. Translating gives CATSIDREISYEQYF.

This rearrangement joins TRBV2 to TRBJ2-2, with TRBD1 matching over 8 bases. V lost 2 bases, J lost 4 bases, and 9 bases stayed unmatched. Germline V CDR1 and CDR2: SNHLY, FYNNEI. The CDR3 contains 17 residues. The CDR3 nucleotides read TGTGCCAGCAGTGAATCCCCAGGGGGCTTTGTCACCGGGGAGCTGTTTTTT. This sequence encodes CASSESPGGFVTGELFF. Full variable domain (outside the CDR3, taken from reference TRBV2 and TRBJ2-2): EPEVTQTPSHQVTQMGQEVILRCVPISNHLYFYWYRQILGQKVEFLVSFYNNEISEKSEIFDDQFSVERPDGSNFTLKIRSTKLEDSAMYFCASSESPGGFVTGELFFGEGSRLTVL.

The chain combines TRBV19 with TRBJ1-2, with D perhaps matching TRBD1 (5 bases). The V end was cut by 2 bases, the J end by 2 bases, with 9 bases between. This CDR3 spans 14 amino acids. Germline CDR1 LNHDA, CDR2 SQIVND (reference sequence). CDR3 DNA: TGTGCCAGTAGTATAAACAGGAACAACTATGGCTACACCTTC. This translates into CASSINRNNYGYTF. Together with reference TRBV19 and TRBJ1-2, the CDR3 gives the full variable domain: DGGITQSPKYLFRKEGQNVTLSCEQNLNHDAMYWYRQDPGQGLRLIYYSQIVNDFQKGDIAEGYSVSREKKESFPLTVTSAQKNPTAFYLCASSINRNNYGYTFGSGTRLTVV.

The DNA for the CDR3 is TGTGCCAGCAGCTTACGGACGGGAGCAGGGAACATTCAGTACTTC. Protein product: CASSLRTGAGNIQYF. The rearrangement uses TRBV11-3 and TRBJ2-4; tentatively, D is TRBD2 (6 bases). CDR1 SGHNT and CDR2 YENEEA come from the germline V gene. CDR3 length: 15 amino acids. V was clipped by 2 bases and J by 7 bases, with 15 bases between them.

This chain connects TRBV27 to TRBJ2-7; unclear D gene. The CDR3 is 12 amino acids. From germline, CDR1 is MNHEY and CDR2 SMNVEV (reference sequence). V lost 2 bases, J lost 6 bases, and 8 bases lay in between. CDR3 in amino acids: CASSLGAREQYF. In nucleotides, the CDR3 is TGTGCCAGCAGTTTAGGTGCGCGCGAGCAGTACTTC.

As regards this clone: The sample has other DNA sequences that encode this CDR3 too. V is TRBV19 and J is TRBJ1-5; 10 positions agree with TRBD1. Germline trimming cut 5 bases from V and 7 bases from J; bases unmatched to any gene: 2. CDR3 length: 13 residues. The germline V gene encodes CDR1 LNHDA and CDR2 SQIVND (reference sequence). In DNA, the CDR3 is TGTGCCAGTAGTGGGGACAGGGGCCAGCCCCAGCATTTT. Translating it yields CASSGDRGQPQHF. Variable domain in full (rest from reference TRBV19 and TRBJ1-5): DGGITQSPKYLFRKEGQNVTLSCEQNLNHDAMYWYRQDPGQGLRLIYYSQIVNDFQKGDIAEGYSVSREKKESFPLTVTSAQKNPTAFYLCASSGDRGQPQHFGDGTRLSIL.

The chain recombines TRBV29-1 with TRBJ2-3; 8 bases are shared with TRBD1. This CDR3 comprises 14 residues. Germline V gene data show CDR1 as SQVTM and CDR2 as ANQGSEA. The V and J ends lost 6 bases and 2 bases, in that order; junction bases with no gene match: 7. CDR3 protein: CSVKDRGDTDTQYF. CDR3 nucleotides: TGCAGCGTGAAAGACAGGGGTGACACAGATACGCAGTATTTT.

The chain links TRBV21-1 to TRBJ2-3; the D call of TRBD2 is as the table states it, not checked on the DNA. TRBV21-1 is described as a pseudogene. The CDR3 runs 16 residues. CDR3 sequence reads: CASSTKTSGVTDTQYF. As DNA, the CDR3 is TGTGCCAGCAGCACAAAGACTAGCGGAGTCACAGATACGCAGTATTTT.

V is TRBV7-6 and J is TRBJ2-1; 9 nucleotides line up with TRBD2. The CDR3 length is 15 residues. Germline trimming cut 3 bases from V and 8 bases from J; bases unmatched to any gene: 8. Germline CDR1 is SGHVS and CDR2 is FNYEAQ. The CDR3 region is CASSFGLLAGDEQFF. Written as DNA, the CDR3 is TGTGCCAGCAGCTTCGGCCTTTTAGCGGGAGATGAGCAGTTCTTC.

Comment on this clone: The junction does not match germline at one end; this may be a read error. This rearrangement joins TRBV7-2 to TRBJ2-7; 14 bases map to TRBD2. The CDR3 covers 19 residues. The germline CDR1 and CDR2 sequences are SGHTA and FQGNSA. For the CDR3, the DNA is TGTGCCAGCAGCCTAGGGACAGGGGCTGGGGGGACTAGCGGGAGAGGAGTAGAATTC. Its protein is CASSLGTGAGGTSGRGVEF.

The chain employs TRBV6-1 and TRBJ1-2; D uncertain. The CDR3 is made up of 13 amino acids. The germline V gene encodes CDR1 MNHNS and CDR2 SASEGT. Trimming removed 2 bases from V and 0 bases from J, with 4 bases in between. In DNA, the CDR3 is TGTGCCAGCAGTGAACAGTCTAACTATGGCTACACCTTC. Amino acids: CASSEQSNYGYTF.

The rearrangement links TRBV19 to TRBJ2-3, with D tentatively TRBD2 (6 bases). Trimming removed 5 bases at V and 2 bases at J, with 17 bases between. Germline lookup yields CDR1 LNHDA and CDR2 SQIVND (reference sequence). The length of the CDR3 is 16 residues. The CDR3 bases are TGTGCCAGTAGTCAAGCCGAGCGGGCCATCACAGATACGCAGTATTTT. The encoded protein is CASSQAERAITDTQYF.

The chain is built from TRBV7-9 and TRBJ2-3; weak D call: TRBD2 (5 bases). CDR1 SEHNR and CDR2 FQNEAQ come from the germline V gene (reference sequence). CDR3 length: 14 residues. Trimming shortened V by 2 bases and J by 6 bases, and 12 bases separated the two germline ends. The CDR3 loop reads CASSLSGRGDTQYF. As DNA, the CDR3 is TGTGCCAGCAGCTTATCCGGAAGAGGGGATACGCAGTATTTT.

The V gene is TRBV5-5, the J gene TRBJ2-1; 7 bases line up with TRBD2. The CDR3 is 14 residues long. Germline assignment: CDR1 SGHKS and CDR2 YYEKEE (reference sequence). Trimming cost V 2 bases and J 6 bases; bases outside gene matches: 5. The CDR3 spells CASSFELATNEQFF. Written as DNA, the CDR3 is TGTGCCAGCAGCTTTGAACTAGCGACCAATGAGCAGTTCTTC.

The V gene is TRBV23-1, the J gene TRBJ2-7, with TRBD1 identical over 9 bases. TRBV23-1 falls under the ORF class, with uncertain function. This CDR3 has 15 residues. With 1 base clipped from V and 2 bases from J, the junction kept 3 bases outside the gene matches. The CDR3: CASSQLRDRAYEQYF. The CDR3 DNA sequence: TGCGCCAGCAGTCAATTACGGGACAGGGCCTACGAGCAGTACTTC.

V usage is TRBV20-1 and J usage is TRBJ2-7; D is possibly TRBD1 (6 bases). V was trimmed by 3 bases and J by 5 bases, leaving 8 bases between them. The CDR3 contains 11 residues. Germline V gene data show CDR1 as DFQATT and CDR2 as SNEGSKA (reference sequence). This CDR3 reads CSASRGNEQYF. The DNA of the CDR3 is TGCAGTGCTAGTAGGGGGAACGAGCAGTACTTC.

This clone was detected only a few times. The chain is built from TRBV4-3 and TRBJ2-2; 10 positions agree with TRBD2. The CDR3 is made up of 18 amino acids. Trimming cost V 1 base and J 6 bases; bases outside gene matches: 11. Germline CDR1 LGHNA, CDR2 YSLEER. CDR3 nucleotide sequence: TGCGCCAGCAGCCAAGGGCAAGGAGCGGGAGGGCCTCCCGGGGAGCTGTTTTTT. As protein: CASSQGQGAGGPPGELFF.

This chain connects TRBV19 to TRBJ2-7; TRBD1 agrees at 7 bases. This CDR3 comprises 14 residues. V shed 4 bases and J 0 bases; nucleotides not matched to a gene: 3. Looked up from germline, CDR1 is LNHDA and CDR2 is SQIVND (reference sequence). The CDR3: CASSKDRDSYEQYF. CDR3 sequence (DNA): TGTGCCAGTAGTAAAGACAGGGACTCCTACGAGCAGTACTTC.

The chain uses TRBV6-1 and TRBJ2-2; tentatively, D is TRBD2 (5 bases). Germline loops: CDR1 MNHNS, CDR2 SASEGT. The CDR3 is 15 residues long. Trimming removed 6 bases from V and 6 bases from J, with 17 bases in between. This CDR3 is CASRNSELVAGELFF. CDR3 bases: TGTGCCAGCAGGAATAGCGAGCTTGTTGCCGGGGAGCTGTTTTTT.

CDR3 loop: CASSRDRGQDGYTF. The CDR3 bases are TGTGCCAGCAGCCGGGACAGGGGACAAGATGGCTACACCTTC. This chain joins TRBV5-4 and TRBJ1-2; 10 nucleotides match TRBD1. Trimming removed 4 bases from V and 6 bases from J; junction bases left unmatched: 6. This CDR3 has 14 amino acids. CDR1 and CDR2 (germline): SGHNT, YYREEE (reference sequence). The complete variable domain, with remaining parts taken from reference TRBV5-4 and TRBJ1-2, reads ETGVTQSPTHLIKTRGQQVTLRCSSQSGHNTVSWYQQALGQGPQFIFQYYREEENGRGNFPPRFSGLQFPNYSSELNVNALELDDSALYLCASSRDRGQDGYTFGSGTRLTVV.

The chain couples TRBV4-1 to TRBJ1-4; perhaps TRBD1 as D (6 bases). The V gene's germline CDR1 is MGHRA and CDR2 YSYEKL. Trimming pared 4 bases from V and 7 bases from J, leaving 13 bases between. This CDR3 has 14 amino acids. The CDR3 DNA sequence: TGCGCCAGCAGCCCGCCGGGGGGGCTTGAAAAACTGTTTTTT. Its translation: CASSPPGGLEKLFF.

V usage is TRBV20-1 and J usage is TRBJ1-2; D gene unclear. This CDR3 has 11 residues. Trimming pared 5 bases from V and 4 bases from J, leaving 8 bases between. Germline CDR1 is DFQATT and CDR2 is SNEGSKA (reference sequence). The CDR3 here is CSASTVYGYTF. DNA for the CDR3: TGCAGTGCTTCTACAGTCTATGGCTACACCTTC.

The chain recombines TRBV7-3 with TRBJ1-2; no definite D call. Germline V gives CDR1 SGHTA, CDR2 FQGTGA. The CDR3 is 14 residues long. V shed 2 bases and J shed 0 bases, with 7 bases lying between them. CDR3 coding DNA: TGTGCCAGCAGCTTATCGGACTCTAACTATGGCTACACCTTC. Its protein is CASSLSDSNYGYTF.

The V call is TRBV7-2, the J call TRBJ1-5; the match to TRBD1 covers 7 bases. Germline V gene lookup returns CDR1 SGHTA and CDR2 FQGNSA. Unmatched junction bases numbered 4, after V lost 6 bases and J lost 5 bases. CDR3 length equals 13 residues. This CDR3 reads CASSFTGDQPQHF. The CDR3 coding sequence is TGTGCCAGCAGTTTTACAGGGGATCAGCCCCAGCATTTT.

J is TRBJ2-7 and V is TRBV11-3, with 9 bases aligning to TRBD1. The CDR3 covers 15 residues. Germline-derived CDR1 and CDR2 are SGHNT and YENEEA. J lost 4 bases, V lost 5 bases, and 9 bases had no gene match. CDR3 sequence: CASSPGTGQGYEQYF. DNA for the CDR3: TGTGCCAGCAGCCCCGGGACAGGGCAAGGATACGAGCAGTACTTC.

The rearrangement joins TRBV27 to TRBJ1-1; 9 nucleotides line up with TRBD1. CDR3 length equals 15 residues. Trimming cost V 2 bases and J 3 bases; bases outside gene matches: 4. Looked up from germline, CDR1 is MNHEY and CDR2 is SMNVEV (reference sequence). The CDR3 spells CASSLGQGIYTEAFF. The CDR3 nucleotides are TGTGCCAGCAGTTTAGGACAGGGGATATACACTGAAGCTTTCTTT.